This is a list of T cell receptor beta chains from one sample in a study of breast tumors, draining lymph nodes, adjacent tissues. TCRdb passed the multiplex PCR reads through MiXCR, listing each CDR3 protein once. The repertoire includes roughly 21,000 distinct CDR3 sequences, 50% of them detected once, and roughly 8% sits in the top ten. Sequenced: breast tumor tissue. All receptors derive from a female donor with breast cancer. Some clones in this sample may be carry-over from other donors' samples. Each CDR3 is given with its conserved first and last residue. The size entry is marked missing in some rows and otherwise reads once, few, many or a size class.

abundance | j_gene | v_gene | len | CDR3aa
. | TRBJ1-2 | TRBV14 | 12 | CASSQLNYGYTF
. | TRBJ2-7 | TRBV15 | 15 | CATSSGSGYSYEQYF
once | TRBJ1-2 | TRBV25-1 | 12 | CASSAGNYGYTF
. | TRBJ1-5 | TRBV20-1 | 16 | CSARDPGDAFQETQHF
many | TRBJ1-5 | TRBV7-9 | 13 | CASSLETGQPQHF
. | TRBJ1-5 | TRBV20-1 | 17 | CSARVGTGRGGQQPQHF
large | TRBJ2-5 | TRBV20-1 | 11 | CSAQDQETQYF
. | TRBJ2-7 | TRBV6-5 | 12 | CASSYEGGEQYF
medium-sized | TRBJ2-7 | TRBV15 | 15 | CATSRGSGISYEQYF
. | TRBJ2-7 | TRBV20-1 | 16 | CSAEGLAGGSVGEQYF
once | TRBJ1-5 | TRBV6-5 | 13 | CASSYGGRQPQHF
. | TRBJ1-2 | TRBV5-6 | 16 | CASSPPTAWDGYGYTF
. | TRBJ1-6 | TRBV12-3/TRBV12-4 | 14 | CASSLGGDSSPLHF
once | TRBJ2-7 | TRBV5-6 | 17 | CASSLGLAGHNSYEQYF
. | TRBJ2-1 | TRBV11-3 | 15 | CASSSSRLAGNAQFF
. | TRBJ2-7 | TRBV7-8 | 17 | CARSLSGWRPSSYEQYF
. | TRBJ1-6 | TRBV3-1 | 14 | CASSRGQVNSLLHF
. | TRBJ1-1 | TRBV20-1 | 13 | CSARAPGWERAFF
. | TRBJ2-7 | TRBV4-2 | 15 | CASSQVGQVGDEQYF
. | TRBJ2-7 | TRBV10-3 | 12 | CAIRERSYEQYF
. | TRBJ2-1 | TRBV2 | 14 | CASSLAGAVNEQFF
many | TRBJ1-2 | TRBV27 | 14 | CASRRDRANYGYTF
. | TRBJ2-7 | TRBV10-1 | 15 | CARGGVTSGGYEQYF
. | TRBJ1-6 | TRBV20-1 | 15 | CSARPNGTVANPLHF
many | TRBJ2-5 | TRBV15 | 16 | CATSRGGYRGEETQYF
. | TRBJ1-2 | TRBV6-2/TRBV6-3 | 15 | CASPPGTDSDYGYTF
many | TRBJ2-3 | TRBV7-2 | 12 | CASSPREGPQYF
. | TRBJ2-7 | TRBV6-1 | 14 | CACGGGRASYGQYF
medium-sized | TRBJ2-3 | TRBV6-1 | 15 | CASSEVTGGADTQYF
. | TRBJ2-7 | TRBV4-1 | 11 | CASSHWHEQYF
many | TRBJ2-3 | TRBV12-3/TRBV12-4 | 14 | CASSVDTGTDTQYF
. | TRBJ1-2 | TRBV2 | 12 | CASSAAEYGYTF
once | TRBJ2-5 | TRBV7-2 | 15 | CASSLGGPSQETQYF
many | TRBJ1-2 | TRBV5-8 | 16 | CASSSEGQPALYGYTF
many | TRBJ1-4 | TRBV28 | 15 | CASFPMGLTNEKLFF
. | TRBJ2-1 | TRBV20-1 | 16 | CSAEGLAGGPSEEQFF
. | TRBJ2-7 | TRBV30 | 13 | CASNPGPNYEQYF
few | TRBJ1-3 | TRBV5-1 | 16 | CASSLATGTSRNTIYF
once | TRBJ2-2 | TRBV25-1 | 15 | CASVVWDIYTGELFF
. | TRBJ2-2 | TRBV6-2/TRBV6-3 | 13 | CAAGTEKPGSCFF
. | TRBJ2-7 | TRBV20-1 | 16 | CSAEGLAGGSTYEQYF
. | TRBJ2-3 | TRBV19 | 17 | CASRRLVGESVQDTQYF
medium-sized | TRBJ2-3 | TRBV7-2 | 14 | CASSPVNSGTGVTF
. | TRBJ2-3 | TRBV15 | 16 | CAISNDRTSGTDTQYF
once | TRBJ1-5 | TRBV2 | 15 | CASTRTDPSNQPQHF
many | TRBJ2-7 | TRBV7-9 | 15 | CASSHGLAGAYEQYF
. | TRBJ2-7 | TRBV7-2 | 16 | CASSPSTSWGSYEQYF